Shown below are 25 T cell receptor beta chains from a single sample sequenced in a study of patients and donors after allogeneic stem cell transplantation. In TCRdb, the RT-PCR reads were re-called with MiXCR into one record per CDR3 protein. The sample holds about 34,000 distinct CDR3 sequences, about two fifths seen once. The material sequenced was blood, either unsorted or a sorted T cell fraction (not recorded which). These receptors came from a human donor who was either an allogeneic HSCT recipient or a stem cell or donor lymphocyte infusion donor (not recorded which). It is not recorded whose cells these are; they may come from a transplant donor.

The chain combines TRBV20-1 with TRBJ1-1; D not certain. V lost 6 bases to trimming and J lost 7 bases, with 21 bases between them. The CDR3 covers 14 residues. Germline V gene data show CDR1 as DFQATT and CDR2 as SNEGSKA (reference sequence). DNA for the CDR3: TGCAGTGCCCGGGCCCCTTTGGCCCTATTTGAAGCTTTCTTT. It specifies CSARAPLALFEAFF.

V and J are TRBV20-1 and TRBJ2-1, with TRBD1 identical over 8 bases. Germline lookup yields CDR1 DFQATT and CDR2 SNEGSKA (reference sequence). J lost 1 base, V lost 4 bases, and 3 bases had no gene match. This CDR3 has 14 amino acids. Here the CDR3 reads CSAITGGSYNEQFF. The CDR3 DNA follows: TGCAGTGCTATTACAGGGGGGTCCTACAATGAGCAGTTCTTC.

The chain has TRBV29-1 and TRBJ2-5; D is possibly TRBD2 (5 bases). Germline values: CDR1 SQVTM, CDR2 ANQGSEA. The V end was cut by 0 bases, the J end by 1 base, with 15 bases between. This CDR3 is 16 amino acids long. The CDR3 reads CSVEDMLRRSQETQYF. The DNA for the CDR3 is TGCAGCGTTGAAGATATGTTGCGGAGGAGCCAAGAGACCCAGTACTTC.

This chain uses TRBV20-1 with TRBJ2-5; D is uncertain. CDR3 length equals 13 residues. With 3 bases removed from V and 1 base from J, the gap between germline ends came to 9 bases. Germline lookup yields CDR1 DFQATT and CDR2 SNEGSKA (reference sequence). CDR3 DNA: TGCAGTGCTAGGTCGGGCCTCCAAGAGACCCAGTACTTC. Residues: CSARSGLQETQYF.

Only a few counts were recorded for this clonotype. V is TRBV18 and J is TRBJ2-1; no reliable D call. CDR1 is KGHSH and CDR2 is LQKENI in the germline V gene. V lost 0 bases and J lost 2, with 11 bases in between. The CDR3 totals 16 residues. The CDR3 DNA is TGTGCCAGCTCACCACCCAGACACACTACCTACAATGAGCAGTTCTTC. The encoded protein is CASSPPRHTTYNEQFF.

V and J are TRBV9 and TRBJ2-3; 9 bases agree with TRBD2. CDR1 SGDLS and CDR2 YYNGEE come from the germline V gene. J was trimmed by 3 bases and V by 0 bases; bases with no gene match: 5. The CDR3 runs to 16 residues. CDR3 DNA: TGTGCCAGCAGCGTAGCCGACCTAGCGGGAACAGATACGCAGTATTTT. Its protein is CASSVADLAGTDTQYF. Based on the CDR3 plus reference TRBV9 and TRBJ2-3, the full variable domain is DSGVTQTPKHLITATGQRVTLRCSPRSGDLSVYWYQQSLDQGLQFLIQYYNGEERAKGNILERFSAQQFPDLHSELNLSSLELGDSALYFCASSVADLAGTDTQYFGPGTRLTVL.

The sample holds a few counts of this clonotype. V usage is TRBV29-1 and J usage is TRBJ1-4, with D possibly matching TRBD1 (5 bases). The germline CDR1 and CDR2 sequences are SQVTM and ANQGSEA. Trimming took 4 bases from V and 8 from J, leaving 14 bases between them. The CDR3 has 13 amino acids. The CDR3 nucleotides are TGCAGCGTTGCGCGTAGGGGCAACGAAAAACTGTTTTTT. This codes for CSVARRGNEKLFF.

This clonotype was counted between two and nine times. V usage is TRBV20-1 and J usage is TRBJ1-1, with 7 bases lining up with TRBD1. The germline V gene has CDR1 DFQATT and CDR2 SNEGSKA (reference sequence). The CDR3 consists of 11 residues. With 5 bases clipped from V and 11 bases from J, the junction kept 8 bases outside the gene matches. In DNA form, the CDR3 reads TGCAGTGCTTCCCAGGGGGTTTGGGCTTTCTTT. As protein: CSASQGVWAFF.

V and J are TRBV12-3 or TRBV12-4 and TRBJ1-1; perhaps TRBD1 as D (5 bases). The CDR3 contains 14 residues. The germline V and J ends were trimmed by 6 bases and 2 bases, with 13 bases remaining between them. The CDR3 DNA follows: TGTGCCAGCAGCCCAGGGTTCCCCAACACTGAAGCTTTCTTT. Amino acids: CASSPGFPNTEAFF.

This clonotype was observed a handful of times. This chain joins TRBV6-6 and TRBJ1-6; D unclear. V was shortened by 8 bases and J by 1 base, with 18 bases between the two germline ends. Germline CDR1 reads MNHNY; CDR2 reads SVGAGI (reference sequence). The CDR3 runs to 17 residues. The CDR3 spells CASRLAAQLSYNSPLHF. CDR3 DNA sequence: TGTGCCAGCCGCCTGGCGGCCCAACTTTCCTATAATTCACCCCTCCACTTT.

As concerns this clonotype: The junction departs from germline at one end; a sequencing error may be responsible. The chain joins TRBV7-8 to TRBJ1-1, with D uncertain. CDR1 is SGHVS and CDR2 is FQNEAQ in the germline V gene. This CDR3 spans 13 amino acids. The CDR3 here is CASSLRTSGEVFF. CDR3 DNA sequence: TGTGCCAGCAGCTTGCGCACCTCTGGAGAAGTTTTCTTT.

This clonotype has a handful of counts. J is TRBJ1-2 and V is TRBV5-5; TRBD1 is a possible D gene (5 bases). This CDR3 region has 14 residues. V gave up 1 base and J gave up 2 bases, with 9 bases separating them. Germline CDR1 SGHKS, CDR2 YYEKEE (reference sequence). The CDR3 spells CASSLSPGNYGYTF. The CDR3 DNA sequence: TGTGCCAGCAGCTTGAGCCCAGGGAACTATGGCTACACCTTC.

This clonotype was seen a few times. This chain links TRBV7-2 with TRBJ1-1, with 11 bases matching TRBD1. CDR1 is SGHTA and CDR2 is FQGNSA in the germline V gene. V lost 1 base and J lost 10; bases outside the gene matches: 8. The CDR3 covers 15 residues. CDR3 sequence reads: CASSLGRDRGFRAFF. DNA for the CDR3: TGTGCCAGCAGCTTAGGTCGGGACAGGGGGTTTCGAGCTTTCTTT.

V usage is TRBV5-1 and J usage is TRBJ2-3; no clear D gene. V was clipped by 0 bases and J by 4 bases, with 3 bases between them. CDR1 and CDR2 from the germline V gene are SGHRS and YFSETQ. The CDR3 spans 12 residues. CDR3 bases: TGCGCCAGCAGCTTGGGGGCAGATACGCAGTATTTT. It yields the protein CASSLGADTQYF.

CDR3 region: CSVEDSGEDEKLFF. As DNA, the CDR3 is TGCAGCGTTGAAGATTCGGGGGAGGATGAAAAACTGTTTTTT. This chain uses TRBV29-1 with TRBJ1-4; the D gene is possibly TRBD1 (5 bases). CDR3 length equals 14 residues. Trimming took off 0 bases at V and 6 bases at J, with 11 bases between the two ends. Looked up from germline, CDR1 is SQVTM and CDR2 is ANQGSEA. Variable domain in full (rest from reference TRBV29-1 and TRBJ1-4): SAVISQKPSRDICQRGTSLTIQCQVDSQVTMMFWYRQQPGQSLTLIATANQGSEATYESGFVIDKFPISRPNLTFSTLTVSNMSPEDSSIYLCSVEDSGEDEKLFFGSGTQLSVL.

This clonotype was counted at least ten times. The chain couples TRBV12-3 or TRBV12-4 to TRBJ1-5; a possible D gene is TRBD1 (5 bases). The CDR3 is 15 amino acids. V gave up 1 base and J gave up 3 bases, with 10 bases separating them. DNA for the CDR3: TGTGCCAGCAGTTTAGTCCAGACAGCCAATCAGCCCCAGCATTTT. This translates into CASSLVQTANQPQHF.

This chain links TRBV20-1 with TRBJ2-7; 10 bases agree with TRBD2. Trimming cost V 0 bases and J 0 bases; bases outside gene matches: 8. The CDR3 extends over 17 amino acids. Germline-derived CDR1 and CDR2 are DFQATT and SNEGSKA (reference sequence). The DNA for the CDR3 is TGCAGTGCTAGAGATCGAGTAACTAGCGGGATCTCCTACGAGCAGTACTTC. Protein: CSARDRVTSGISYEQYF.

The J gene is TRBJ2-2, the V gene TRBV27; D is ambiguous. This CDR3 contains 13 residues. Looked up from germline, CDR1 is MNHEY and CDR2 is SMNVEV (reference sequence). The V and J ends lost 8 bases and 2 bases respectively, with 9 bases between them. CDR3 residues: CASGRLNTGELFF. CDR3 coding DNA: TGTGCCAGCGGCCGACTTAACACCGGGGAGCTGTTTTTT.

The chain joins TRBV29-1 to TRBJ1-2; D perhaps matches TRBD1 (5 bases). V was clipped by 3 bases and J by 4 bases, with 21 bases between them. The CDR3 is made up of 16 amino acids. Germline lookup yields CDR1 SQVTM and CDR2 ANQGSEA. The CDR3 region is CSVDLPSSGHSYGYTF. In DNA form, the CDR3 reads TGCAGCGTTGATCTCCCCTCGTCAGGGCACAGCTATGGCTACACCTTC. The full variable domain, in which reference TRBV29-1 and TRBJ1-2 provide the parts outside the CDR3, is SAVISQKPSRDICQRGTSLTIQCQVDSQVTMMFWYRQQPGQSLTLIATANQGSEATYESGFVIDKFPISRPNLTFSTLTVSNMSPEDSSIYLCSVDLPSSGHSYGYTFGSGTRLTVV.

The V call is TRBV14, the J call TRBJ2-1; D not certain. The CDR3 sequence is 15 residues long. Germline CDR1 reads SGHDN; CDR2 reads FVKESK. V dropped 4 bases and J dropped 0 bases, with 10 bases sitting between them. Here the CDR3 reads CASSRLFDSYNEQFF. In DNA, the CDR3 is TGTGCCAGCAGCCGCCTCTTTGACTCCTACAATGAGCAGTTCTTC.

The DNA for the CDR3 is TGTGCCAGCAGCCTGACAGGCCTACCCTCCTACGAGCAGTACTTC. As protein: CASSLTGLPSYEQYF. The chain joins TRBV6-2 or TRBV6-3 to TRBJ2-7; possible D gene TRBD1, 6 bases. V was clipped by 6 bases and J by 0 bases, with 15 bases between them. This CDR3 region has 15 residues. Germline-derived CDR1 and CDR2 are MNHEY and SVGEGT.

This sequence joins TRBV29-1 and TRBJ2-3; D could derive from TRBD1 or TRBD2 (6 bases each). This CDR3 spans 13 amino acids. Trimming stripped 6 bases from V and 1 base from J, with 11 bases between. Germline V CDR1 and CDR2: SQVTM, ANQGSEA. CDR3 sequence reads: CSVRGQGTDTQYF. CDR3 bases: TGCAGCGTCCGGGGGCAGGGCACAGATACGCAGTATTTT.

The V gene is TRBV7-8, the J gene TRBJ2-1, with D perhaps matching TRBD1 or TRBD2 (5 bases each). Trimming cost V 4 bases and J 7 bases, with 23 bases left between them. This CDR3 has 17 amino acids. The V gene's germline CDR1 is SGHVS and CDR2 FQNEAQ. CDR3 sequence: CASSSHNGADGRNEQFF. For the CDR3, the DNA is TGTGCCAGCAGCTCTCATAACGGGGCGGATGGACGTAATGAGCAGTTCTTC.

The V call is TRBV7-9, the J call TRBJ1-1; 9 bases are shared with TRBD1. CDR3 length equals 17 residues. The trim removed 5 bases at V and 1 base at J, leaving 11 bases unmatched. Looked up from germline, CDR1 is SEHNR and CDR2 is FQNEAQ (reference sequence). The CDR3 DNA reads as TGTGCCAGCAGCCCGGGACAGGGTGAATTGGGGAACACTGAAGCTTTCTTT. This translates into CASSPGQGELGNTEAFF.

This clonotype has only a few counts. V usage is TRBV9 and J usage is TRBJ1-5; D might be TRBD1 (5 bases). From germline, CDR1 is SGDLS and CDR2 YYNGEE. The ends were cut back, 0 bases at V and 7 bases at J, with 14 bases in the middle. CDR3 length equals 15 residues. The CDR3 DNA reads TGTGCCAGCAGCGTAGGAACAGGACGGGACCAGCCCCAGCATTTT. Its translation is CASSVGTGRDQPQHF. Variable domain in full (rest from reference TRBV9 and TRBJ1-5): DSGVTQTPKHLITATGQRVTLRCSPRSGDLSVYWYQQSLDQGLQFLIQYYNGEERAKGNILERFSAQQFPDLHSELNLSSLELGDSALYFCASSVGTGRDQPQHFGDGTRLSIL.